Shown below are 20 T cell receptor beta chains from a single sample sequenced in a study of control samples from healthy donors and cancer patients. Clones were read by immunoSEQ multiplex PCR, and TCRdb kept only the in-frame ones, dropping some. The sample has about 80,000 clones; approximately 89% are singletons. Sequenced input: blood. The origin of the receptors is a man aged 50-60 years in good health.

The J gene is TRBJ2-2, the V gene TRBV6-5; D uncertain. The CDR3 totals 13 residues. Germline lookup yields CDR1 MNHEY and CDR2 SVGAGI. V was trimmed by 2 bases and J by 5 bases, leaving 6 bases between them. The chain's CDR3 is CASSYKYTGELFF. CDR3 nucleotides: TGTGCCAGCAGTTACAAATATACCGGGGAGCTGTTTTTT.

The chain carries TRBV15 and TRBJ1-6, with D unclear. Trimming took off 1 base at V and 10 bases at J, with 11 bases between the two ends. Germline CDR1 is LNHNV and CDR2 is YYDKDF (reference sequence). CDR3 length: 14 amino acids. The DNA of the CDR3 is TGTGCCACCAGCAGAGGAGGGAATGACTCACCCCTCCACTTT. This translates into CATSRGGNDSPLHF.

The J gene is TRBJ2-1, the V gene TRBV14; possible D gene TRBD2, 5 bases. Germline V gene data show CDR1 as SGHDN and CDR2 as FVKESK. CDR3 length equals 15 residues. V lost 2 bases to trimming and J lost 0 bases, with 8 bases between them. The CDR3 sequence is CASSQLGVSYNEQFF. The CDR3 DNA reads TGTGCCAGCAGCCAACTCGGGGTCTCCTACAATGAGCAGTTCTTC.

The V gene is TRBV7-8, the J gene TRBJ1-3; 9 bases match TRBD1. V lost 5 bases, J lost 1 base, and 9 bases stayed unmatched. Per the germline V gene, CDR1 is SGHVS and CDR2 is FQNEAQ. The CDR3 has 17 amino acids. The CDR3 nucleotides are TGTGCCAGCAGCCTCGGTTTCGGGACAGGGTCTGGAAACACCATATATTTT. Translation: CASSLGFGTGSGNTIYF.

The J gene is TRBJ1-6, the V gene TRBV6-5, with 9 bases matching TRBD1. CDR3 size: 15 residues. The V and J ends lost 5 bases and 10 bases, in that order; junction bases with no gene match: 9. Per germline, CDR1 MNHEY and CDR2 SVGAGI. The CDR3 sequence: CASSPRDRVGSPLHF. DNA for the CDR3: TGTGCCAGCAGTCCCCGGGACAGGGTTGGCTCACCCCTCCACTTT.

Here the CDR3 DNA reads TGTGCCAGCAGTTCGCCGGGACTAGCGGGGGGAGAGACCCAGTACTTC. Its protein is CASSSPGLAGGETQYF. The rearrangement joins TRBV7-7 to TRBJ2-5, with 15 bases matching TRBD2. The V segment lost 6 bases and the J segment 4 bases; nucleotides outside the gene matches: 6. Per the germline V gene, CDR1 is SSHAT and CDR2 is FNYEAQ (reference sequence). The CDR3 runs to 16 residues.

This clone has more than one count but fewer than ten. The V gene is TRBV19, the J gene TRBJ1-6, with D possibly TRBD1 on 5 matching bases. V gave up 3 bases and J gave up 13 bases, with 19 bases separating them. Germline V lookup: CDR1 LNHDA, CDR2 SQIVND (reference sequence). This CDR3 has 15 amino acids. The CDR3 here is CASSMGPAVPIPLHF. The CDR3 coding sequence is TGTGCCAGTAGTATGGGGCCCGCCGTCCCCATTCCCCTCCACTTT.

The rearrangement uses TRBV27 and TRBJ1-5, with 8 bases aligning to TRBD1. The CDR3 runs to 22 residues. CDR1 and CDR2 (germline): MNHEY, SMNVEV (reference sequence). Germline trimming cut 2 bases from V and 0 bases from J; bases unmatched to any gene: 21. DNA of the CDR3: TGTGCCAGCAGTTTAAGGGGGGTTCCGACAGGGGTATCCCAGTATAGCAATCAGCCCCAGCATTTT. Translating gives CASSLRGVPTGVSQYSNQPQHF.

V usage is TRBV10-3 and J usage is TRBJ2-5, with 8 bases lining up with TRBD2. J was trimmed by 5 bases and V by 1 base; bases with no gene match: 6. Germline CDR1 reads ENHRY; CDR2 reads SYGVKD. The CDR3 consists of 15 residues. Here the CDR3 reads CAISEWSERGETQYF. DNA of the CDR3: TGTGCCATCAGTGAGTGGAGTGAGCGGGGGGAGACCCAGTACTTC.

The gene calls are TRBV7-2 and TRBJ1-1, with 7 nucleotides matching TRBD1. Germline loops: CDR1 SGHTA, CDR2 FQGNSA. The CDR3 extends over 14 amino acids. With V trimmed by 5 bases and J by 2 bases, 5 bases remained unmatched. CDR3 residues: CASSQGQVNTEAFF. The CDR3 DNA sequence: TGTGCCAGCAGCCAAGGACAGGTTAACACTGAAGCTTTCTTT.

The V gene is TRBV6-1, the J gene TRBJ2-3; D may match TRBD1 or TRBD2 (5 bases each). With 2 bases removed from V and 2 bases from J, the gap between germline ends came to 8 bases. Germline-derived CDR1 and CDR2 are MNHNS and SASEGT. This CDR3 contains 14 residues. The CDR3 nucleotides read TGTGCCAGCAGTGAACAGGGAGACACAGATACGCAGTATTTT. Its protein is CASSEQGDTDTQYF.

The rearrangement joins TRBV18 to TRBJ2-7; 11 bases are a match to TRBD2. Germline trimming cut 3 bases from V and 2 bases from J; bases unmatched to any gene: 6. The V gene's germline CDR1 is KGHSH and CDR2 LQKENI. CDR3 size: 16 residues. The CDR3 reads CASSPNIAGGAYEQYF. DNA for the CDR3: TGTGCCAGCTCACCGAACATAGCGGGGGGGGCCTACGAGCAGTACTTC.

The rearrangement joins TRBV5-1 to TRBJ1-4, with D unclear. Germline V gene sequence: CDR1 SGHRS, CDR2 YFSETQ. V shed 4 bases and J shed 0 bases, with 13 bases lying between them. The CDR3 has 16 residues. The CDR3 nucleotides are TGCGCCAGCAGCGAGGGTGATCTTGCAACTAATGAAAAACTGTTTTTT. This codes for CASSEGDLATNEKLFF.

The J gene is TRBJ1-5, the V gene TRBV6-5; no definite D call. With 11 bases removed from V and 4 bases from J, the gap between germline ends came to 15 bases. Germline CDR1 is MNHEY and CDR2 is SVGAGI. The CDR3 length is 13 residues. CDR3 in amino acids: CAGSWGTNQPQHF. CDR3 in DNA: TGTGCCGGGTCTTGGGGTACGAATCAGCCCCAGCATTTT.

V is TRBV9 and J is TRBJ2-3; D is possibly TRBD2 (5 bases). V lost 4 bases and J 1 base, leaving 10 bases between the germline ends. The germline V gene encodes CDR1 SGDLS and CDR2 YYNGEE. The CDR3 is 14 residues long. DNA of the CDR3: TGTGCCAGCAGCCCCCGGACTGGCACAGATACGCAGTATTTT. Amino acid sequence: CASSPRTGTDTQYF.

This sequence joins TRBV29-1 and TRBJ1-3; unclear D gene. V shed 0 bases and J shed 11 bases, with 5 bases lying between them. This CDR3 is built from 10 residues. Germline loops: CDR1 SQVTM, CDR2 ANQGSEA. The CDR3 bases are TGCAGCGTTGAAGATAGTGCCATATATTTT. This sequence encodes CSVEDSAIYF.

This chain uses TRBV10-3 with TRBJ1-1, with D tentatively TRBD1 (5 bases). This CDR3 contains 14 residues. V lost 8 bases and J lost 3, with 16 bases in between. Germline V lookup: CDR1 ENHRY, CDR2 SYGVKD. The CDR3 loop reads CAIHANQGDTEAFF. Written as DNA, the CDR3 is TGTGCCATCCACGCCAATCAGGGAGACACTGAAGCTTTCTTT.

The chain employs TRBV15 and TRBJ2-3; 7 bases are a match to TRBD1. The CDR3 has 17 amino acids. The germline CDR1 and CDR2 sequences are LNHNV and YYDKDF (reference sequence). Trimming removed 0 bases from V and 7 bases from J; junction bases left unmatched: 13. The DNA of the CDR3 is TGTGCCACCAGCAGAGATCCCGCGATAGGGGGCGTTAATACGCAGTATTTT. Amino acid sequence: CATSRDPAIGGVNTQYF.

This rearrangement joins TRBV30 to TRBJ1-6; perhaps TRBD1 as D (6 bases). The CDR3 loop spans 15 amino acids. Germline V CDR1 and CDR2: GTSNPN, SVGIG (reference sequence). With 0 bases removed from V and 8 bases from J, the gap between germline ends came to 14 bases. In DNA, the CDR3 is TGTGCCTGGAGTGTATCAGGACAGAGATATTCACCCCTCCACTTT. Protein sequence: CAWSVSGQRYSPLHF.

Written as DNA, the CDR3 is TGTGCCAGCAGTTCTGCCCGAGGAAAACTGTTTTTT. It encodes CASSSARGKLFF. This chain uses TRBV6-5 with TRBJ1-4, with D unclear. The V gene's germline CDR1 is MNHEY and CDR2 SVGAGI. The V and J ends lost 4 bases and 10 bases respectively, with 10 bases between them. The CDR3 length is 12 residues.